The sequence of this T cell receptor (beta chain) was determined in a study of post-analysis software for immune sequencing data. Study at large: Relapsing-remitting, secondary progressive and progressive-relapsing multiple sclerosis courses were included.

Carried by the TCR beta cDNA libraries were unique molecular identifiers. Once roughly 1 to 11 million T cells were used, roughly 500,000 cDNA molecules resulted. Each CDR3 protein is one row after TCRdb ran MiXCR on the PCR reads. Seen here are roughly 870,000 distinct CDR3 sequences, 53% observed once, and the top ten hold around 4.5%. The CDR3 is 16 amino acids. Per the germline V gene, CDR1 is SGHRS and CDR2 is YFSETQ. J was trimmed by 1 base and V by 4 bases; bases with no gene match: 8. Study-level findings and limits: Patients used about 5 TRBV segments, including TRBV5-6, TRBV5-1 and TRBV20-1, more often than controls. Multiple sclerosis was associated with a significant reduction in normalized Chao1 diversity relative to controls. Clustering by F measure revealed strong co-clustering among samples prepared together in one batch.

On this clonotype itself: Its specificity is not known.

This sequence joins TRBV5-1 and TRBJ2-7; 10 bases fit TRBD1. The specimen sequenced was blood. The TCR originated in a girl aged 10 to 17 with multiple sclerosis. The CDR3 DNA follows: TGCGCCAGCAGCCGCACCGGGACAGGGGCTTCCTACGAGCAGTACTTC. Residues: CASSRTGTGASYEQYF.